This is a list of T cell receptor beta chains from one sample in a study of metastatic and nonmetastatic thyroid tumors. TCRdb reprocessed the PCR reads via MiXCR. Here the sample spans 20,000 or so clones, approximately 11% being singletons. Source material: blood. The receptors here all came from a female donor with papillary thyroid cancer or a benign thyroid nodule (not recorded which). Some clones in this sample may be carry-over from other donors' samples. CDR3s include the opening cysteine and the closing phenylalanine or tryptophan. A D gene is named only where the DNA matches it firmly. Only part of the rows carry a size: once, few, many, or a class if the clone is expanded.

CDR3aa: CASSPPAGGQETQYF
CDR3nt: TGTGCCAGCTCACCGCCAGCGGGAGGGCAAGAGACCCAGTACTTC
j_gene: TRBJ2-5
d_gene: TRBD2
abundance: many
v_gene: TRBV18

CDR3aa: CASSTYMGWQETQYF
CDR3nt: TGTGCCAGCAGCACCTACATGGGGTGGCAAGAGACCCAGTACTTC
j_gene: TRBJ2-5
d_gene: -
abundance: -
v_gene: TRBV9

CDR3aa: CASSEGQVDTEAFF
CDR3nt: TGTGCCAGCAGCGAAGGACAGGTCGACACTGAAGCTTTCTTT
j_gene: TRBJ1-1
d_gene: TRBD1
abundance: many
v_gene: TRBV9

CDR3aa: CASSGRDRVLDEQFF
CDR3nt: TGTGCCAGCAGCGGGCGGGACAGGGTCCTCGATGAGCAGTTCTTC
j_gene: TRBJ2-1
d_gene: TRBD1
abundance: -
v_gene: TRBV4-2

CDR3aa: CASSPRGGGEKLFF
CDR3nt: TGTGCCAGCAGTCCGAGGGGGGGCGGTGAAAAACTGTTTTTT
j_gene: TRBJ1-4
d_gene: -
abundance: many
v_gene: TRBV6-4

CDR3aa: CSAHENRGATDTQYF
CDR3nt: TGCAGTGCTCATGAGAACAGGGGGGCCACAGATACGCAGTATTTT
j_gene: TRBJ2-3
d_gene: TRBD1
abundance: few
v_gene: TRBV20-1

CDR3aa: CASSYSRTGPPHEQYF
CDR3nt: TGTGCCAGCAGTTACTCGAGGACTGGACCCCCCCACGAGCAGTACTTC
j_gene: TRBJ2-7
d_gene: -
abundance: medium-sized
v_gene: TRBV6-5

CDR3aa: CASSSPTGGLTNEKLFF
CDR3nt: TGTGCCAGCAGCTCCCCGACAGGGGGCCTGACTAATGAAAAACTGTTTTTT
j_gene: TRBJ1-4
d_gene: TRBD1
abundance: many
v_gene: TRBV7-9

CDR3aa: CPISFGSYEQYF
CDR3nt: TGTCCCATCAGTTTCGGGTCCTACGAGCAGTACTTC
j_gene: TRBJ2-7
d_gene: -
abundance: -
v_gene: TRBV28

CDR3aa: CSSSELRAEGADTQYF
CDR3nt: TGTTCCAGCAGTGAATTAAGAGCAGAAGGGGCAGATACGCAGTATTTT
j_gene: TRBJ2-3
d_gene: -
abundance: -
v_gene: TRBV25-1

CDR3aa: CASSLAPRTENKETQYF
CDR3nt: TGTGCCAGCAGCTTAGCGCCCCGGACAGAGAACAAAGAGACCCAGTACTTC
j_gene: TRBJ2-5
d_gene: -
abundance: -
v_gene: TRBV7-6

CDR3aa: CASRSLTSSYEQYF
CDR3nt: TGTGCCAGCAGATCTTTGACAAGCTCCTACGAGCAGTACTTC
j_gene: TRBJ2-7
d_gene: -
abundance: many
v_gene: TRBV27

CDR3aa: CASSLQDSYEQYF
CDR3nt: TGTGCCAGCAGCCTACAAGACTCCTACGAGCAGTACTTC
j_gene: TRBJ2-7
d_gene: -
abundance: many
v_gene: TRBV11-1

CDR3aa: CSVDVGGTEAFF
CDR3nt: TGCAGCGTTGATGTCGGGGGGACTGAAGCTTTCTTT
j_gene: TRBJ1-1
d_gene: -
abundance: many
v_gene: TRBV29-1

CDR3aa: CASSFRYGGSGTDTQYF
CDR3nt: TGTGCCAGCAGCTTCCGTTACGGGGGATCGGGCACAGATACGCAGTATTTT
j_gene: TRBJ2-3
d_gene: -
abundance: many
v_gene: TRBV7-3

CDR3aa: CASSLRGLAGGSTDTQYF
CDR3nt: TGTGCCAGCAGCTTACGTGGACTAGCGGGAGGGTCCACAGATACGCAGTATTTT
j_gene: TRBJ2-3
d_gene: TRBD2
abundance: many
v_gene: TRBV7-3

CDR3aa: CASSQENPQGARNYGYTF
CDR3nt: TGTGCCAGCAGCCAGGAAAACCCACAGGGGGCGCGGAACTATGGCTACACCTTC
j_gene: TRBJ1-2
d_gene: TRBD1
abundance: many
v_gene: TRBV3-1

CDR3aa: CASSELGGIANSPLHF
CDR3nt: TGTGCCAGCAGTGAGCTAGGGGGCATTGCCAATTCACCCCTCCACTTT
j_gene: TRBJ1-6
d_gene: TRBD1
abundance: many
v_gene: TRBV2

CDR3aa: CASSLSSSFNEQFF
CDR3nt: TGTGCCAGCAGTTTATCGTCCAGTTTCAATGAGCAGTTCTTC
j_gene: TRBJ2-1
d_gene: -
abundance: medium-sized
v_gene: TRBV27

CDR3aa: CATSDPGLNNEKLFF
CDR3nt: TGTGCCACCAGTGATCCGGGGCTGAATAATGAAAAACTGTTTTTT
j_gene: TRBJ1-4
d_gene: -
abundance: many
v_gene: TRBV24-1

CDR3aa: CASRSWDRDNSPLHF
CDR3nt: TGTGCCAGTAGATCCTGGGACAGGGATAATTCACCCCTCCACTTT
j_gene: TRBJ1-6
d_gene: TRBD1
abundance: medium-sized
v_gene: TRBV19

CDR3aa: CASSFGETGELFF
CDR3nt: TGTGCCAGCAGCTTCGGAGAAACCGGGGAGCTGTTTTTT
j_gene: TRBJ2-2
d_gene: -
abundance: many
v_gene: TRBV11-3

CDR3aa: CASGPTGGSYEQYF
CDR3nt: TGTGCCAGCGGACCGACAGGGGGTTCCTACGAGCAGTACTTC
j_gene: TRBJ2-7
d_gene: TRBD1
abundance: medium-sized
v_gene: TRBV6-1

CDR3aa: CASSLNSHSGNTIYF
CDR3nt: TGTGCCAGCAGCTTAAACAGCCACTCTGGAAACACCATATATTTT
j_gene: TRBJ1-3
d_gene: -
abundance: many
v_gene: TRBV7-6

CDR3aa: CASSFGIGDDDQFF
CDR3nt: TGTGCCAGCAGTTTCGGGATAGGGGACGATGATCAGTTCTTC
j_gene: TRBJ2-1
d_gene: -
abundance: few
v_gene: TRBV12-3/TRBV12-4

CDR3aa: CASSESIGRNEQFF
CDR3nt: TGTGCCAGCAGCGAATCCATTGGGCGAAATGAGCAGTTCTTC
j_gene: TRBJ2-1
d_gene: -
abundance: many
v_gene: TRBV7-3

CDR3aa: CASSPTGGIYGYTF
CDR3nt: TGTGCCAGTAGTCCGACAGGGGGCATCTATGGCTACACCTTC
j_gene: TRBJ1-2
d_gene: TRBD1
abundance: many
v_gene: TRBV19

CDR3aa: CASSRLAWEQFF
CDR3nt: TGTGCCAGCAGCCGACTAGCCTGGGAGCAGTTCTTC
j_gene: TRBJ2-1
d_gene: TRBD2
abundance: medium-sized
v_gene: TRBV25-1

CDR3aa: CASRTYYEQYF
CDR3nt: TGTGCCAGCAGAACCTACTACGAGCAGTACTTC
j_gene: TRBJ2-7
d_gene: -
abundance: medium-sized
v_gene: TRBV28

CDR3aa: CATIRGTGESEKLFF
CDR3nt: TGTGCCACCATCAGAGGGACAGGTGAGAGTGAAAAACTGTTTTTT
j_gene: TRBJ1-4
d_gene: TRBD1
abundance: few
v_gene: TRBV15

CDR3aa: CASGQNNEKLFF
CDR3nt: TGTGCCAGCGGGCAGAATAATGAAAAACTGTTTTTT
j_gene: TRBJ1-4
d_gene: -
abundance: many
v_gene: TRBV12-3/TRBV12-4

CDR3aa: CVSSSNSGRTYEQYF
CDR3nt: TGTGTCAGCAGCTCTAATAGCGGGAGGACCTACGAGCAGTACTTC
j_gene: TRBJ2-7
d_gene: TRBD2
abundance: -
v_gene: TRBV5-5

CDR3aa: CVSSAIWGAGANVLTF
CDR3nt: TGTGTCAGCAGCGCAATTTGGGGGGCTGGGGCCAACGTCCTGACTTTC
j_gene: TRBJ2-6
d_gene: -
abundance: few
v_gene: TRBV9

CDR3aa: CASSLEGTGGREQYF
CDR3nt: TGCGCCAGCAGCTTGGAAGGGACAGGGGGCCGGGAGCAGTACTTC
j_gene: TRBJ2-7
d_gene: TRBD1
abundance: -
v_gene: TRBV5-1

CDR3aa: CASSHEGGGAYNEQFF
CDR3nt: TGCGCCAGCAGCCATGAAGGTGGAGGCGCCTACAATGAGCAGTTCTTC
j_gene: TRBJ2-1
d_gene: -
abundance: many
v_gene: TRBV4-1

CDR3aa: CASRRAEALGVEQYF
CDR3nt: TGTGCCAGCAGGCGGGCCGAGGCGTTAGGCGTCGAGCAGTACTTC
j_gene: TRBJ2-7
d_gene: -
abundance: many
v_gene: TRBV2

CDR3aa: CASSLEEGTDTQYF
CDR3nt: TGCGCCAGCAGCTTGGAGGAGGGCACAGATACGCAGTATTTT
j_gene: TRBJ2-3
d_gene: -
abundance: many
v_gene: TRBV5-1

CDR3aa: CSVSSDLPYEQYF
CDR3nt: TGCAGTGTGTCTTCTGACCTTCCCTACGAGCAGTACTTC
j_gene: TRBJ2-7
d_gene: -
abundance: many
v_gene: TRBV20-1

CDR3aa: CASSEVTYEQYF
CDR3nt: TGTGCCAGCAGTGAAGTAACCTACGAGCAGTACTTC
j_gene: TRBJ2-7
d_gene: -
abundance: medium-sized
v_gene: TRBV6-1

CDR3aa: CASSPGTAIQPQHF
CDR3nt: TGTGCCAGCAGCCCGGGAACCGCGATTCAGCCCCAGCATTTT
j_gene: TRBJ1-5
d_gene: -
abundance: many
v_gene: TRBV7-9

CDR3aa: CASSVAGSTDTQYF
CDR3nt: TGTGCCAGCAGCGTAGCAGGTAGCACAGATACGCAGTATTTT
j_gene: TRBJ2-3
d_gene: -
abundance: many
v_gene: TRBV9

CDR3aa: CASSQDQTYNEQFF
CDR3nt: TGCGCCAGCAGCCAAGATCAAACCTACAATGAGCAGTTCTTC
j_gene: TRBJ2-1
d_gene: -
abundance: many
v_gene: TRBV4-3

CDR3aa: CASSLNQAVNTEAFF
CDR3nt: TGCGCCAGCAGCTTGAACCAGGCGGTGAACACTGAAGCTTTCTTT
j_gene: TRBJ1-1
d_gene: -
abundance: many
v_gene: TRBV5-1

CDR3aa: CASSALTWPKYTEAFF
CDR3nt: TGTGCCAGCAGTGCATTGACATGGCCTAAGTACACTGAAGCTTTCTTT
j_gene: TRBJ1-1
d_gene: -
abundance: -
v_gene: TRBV6-1

CDR3aa: CASSKQGAISDTRYF
CDR3nt: TGTGCCAGCAGTAAACAGGGGGCTATCTCAGATACGCGGTATTTT
j_gene: TRBJ2-3
d_gene: TRBD1
abundance: -
v_gene: TRBV6-2/TRBV6-3

CDR3aa: CASSSCGTVNTGELFF
CDR3nt: TGTGCCAGCAGTTCCTGTGGCACGGTGAACACCGGGGAGCTGTTTTTT
j_gene: TRBJ2-2
d_gene: -
abundance: few
v_gene: TRBV6-2/TRBV6-3

CDR3aa: CASSKGTSGASEQFF
CDR3nt: TGTGCCAGTAGCAAGGGGACTAGCGGAGCCAGTGAGCAGTTCTTC
j_gene: TRBJ2-1
d_gene: TRBD2
abundance: many
v_gene: TRBV19

CDR3aa: CSARGPGDAQPQHF
CDR3nt: TGCAGTGCCCGAGGGCCAGGGGATGCTCAGCCCCAGCATTTT
j_gene: TRBJ1-5
d_gene: -
abundance: medium-sized
v_gene: TRBV20-1

CDR3aa: CASSPTGKWDSPLNF
CDR3nt: TGTGCCAGCAGCCCGACAGGGAAATGGGATTCACCCCTCAACTTT
j_gene: TRBJ1-6
d_gene: TRBD1
abundance: -
v_gene: TRBV28

CDR3aa: CASSPRGLGTDKKYF
CDR3nt: TGTGCCAGCAGTCCGAGGGGGCTCGGCACAGATAAGAAGTATTTT
j_gene: TRBJ2-3
d_gene: TRBD1
abundance: -
v_gene: TRBV27

CDR3aa: CASSFLAGPQETQYF
CDR3nt: TGTGCCAGCAGCTTCTTAGCGGGACCCCAAGAGACCCAGTACTTC
j_gene: TRBJ2-5
d_gene: TRBD2
abundance: many
v_gene: TRBV7-8

CDR3aa: CAITTPNTPGNEQFF
CDR3nt: TGTGCCATCACGACTCCGAATACCCCCGGGAATGAGCAGTTCTTC
j_gene: TRBJ2-1
d_gene: -
abundance: many
v_gene: TRBV10-3

CDR3aa: CASSLAPPSSRRRLSYEQYF
CDR3nt: TGTGCCAGCAGCTTAGCCCCCCCCTCTTCCCGAAGGCGCCTTTCCTACGAGCAGTACTTC
j_gene: TRBJ2-7
d_gene: -
abundance: many
v_gene: TRBV7-2

CDR3aa: CASRLAGADYEQYF
CDR3nt: TGTGCCAGCAGGCTAGCGGGAGCAGACTACGAGCAGTACTTC
j_gene: TRBJ2-7
d_gene: TRBD2
abundance: -
v_gene: TRBV28